These 15 T cell receptor beta chains share one sample of origin, sequenced in a study of cytomegalovirus exposure and HLA in healthy donors. PCR used 60 Vbeta primers and 13 Jbeta primers. The method was immunoSEQ multiplex PCR; TCRdb's version includes in-frame clones alone and lacks a portion of them. Here the sample spans 95,000 to 150,000 clones, about 83% being singletons. The sequencing sample was made of PBMCs. The source of these receptors is a woman in her 40s in good health and CMV-seropositive.

The V and J genes are TRBV7-3 and TRBJ2-1; TRBD1 agrees at 8 bases. Trimming cost V 4 bases and J 6 bases; bases outside gene matches: 8. The CDR3 is 15 residues long. CDR1 is SGHTA, CDR2 FQGTGA, per germline. This chain's CDR3 is CASSSRDRTGNEQFF. Written as DNA, the CDR3 is TGTGCCAGCAGCTCCCGGGACAGGACGGGCAATGAGCAGTTCTTC.

V is TRBV4-2 and J is TRBJ2-3, with TRBD1 matching 8 bases. Per the germline V gene, CDR1 is LGHNA and CDR2 is YNFKEQ. V gave up 2 bases and J gave up 4 bases; unmatched junction bases: 14. This CDR3 spans 18 amino acids. DNA for the CDR3: TGTGCCAGCAGCCAACATGGACAGGGTAATTTGATGGCAGATACGCAGTATTTT. Translation: CASSQHGQGNLMADTQYF.

The rearrangement uses TRBV5-1 and TRBJ2-1, with 14 bases fitting TRBD2. Germline loops: CDR1 SGHRS, CDR2 YFSETQ. Trimming at V came to 3 bases and at J to 4 bases, leaving 3 bases not matched to a gene. CDR3 length: 16 residues. CDR3 amino acids: CASSWGLAGEYNEQFF. CDR3 in DNA: TGCGCCAGCAGCTGGGGACTAGCGGGAGAGTACAATGAGCAGTTCTTC.

The rearrangement links TRBV7-9 to TRBJ1-1; D ambiguous. The length of the CDR3 is 13 residues. Trimming pared 3 bases from V and 5 bases from J, leaving 10 bases between. CDR1 is SEHNR and CDR2 is FQNEAQ in the germline V gene (reference sequence). CDR3 loop: CASSFPRGTEAFF. In nucleotides, the CDR3 is TGTGCCAGCAGCTTCCCCAGAGGGACTGAAGCTTTCTTT.

Written as DNA, the CDR3 is TGTGCCAGCATGCCGGGGTTGGTCTATGGCTACACCTTC. Translated: CASMPGLVYGYTF. V gene TRBV28 combines with J gene TRBJ1-2; D remains unclear. Trimming cost V 7 bases and J 4 bases, with 13 bases left between them. Germline V gene data show CDR1 as MDHEN and CDR2 as SYDVKM. This CDR3 region has 13 residues.

The CDR3 here is CASSLIGRAGEQFF. CDR3 in DNA: TGTGCCAGCAGTTTAATCGGGAGGGCAGGCGAGCAGTTCTTC. This chain links TRBV27 with TRBJ2-1; TRBD2 aligns across 8 bases. J lost 10 bases, V lost 2 bases, and 7 bases had no gene match. The CDR3 is made up of 14 amino acids. Germline V lookup: CDR1 MNHEY, CDR2 SMNVEV (reference sequence).

This clone was seen only a few times. V is TRBV4-2 and J is TRBJ1-1; D is unclear. The CDR3 extends over 16 amino acids. V lost 0 bases, J lost 7 bases, and 18 bases lay in between. CDR1 and CDR2 from the germline V gene are LGHNA and YNFKEQ. The chain's CDR3 is CASSQDEGARASEAFF. In DNA, the CDR3 is TGTGCCAGCAGCCAAGATGAGGGCGCGAGGGCGAGTGAAGCTTTCTTT.

This clone showed up just once. This chain connects TRBV19 to TRBJ2-7; 10 bases align to TRBD2. This CDR3 region has 13 residues. The J segment lost 10 bases and the V segment lost 5 bases, leaving 8 bases of the junction unmatched. The germline CDR1 and CDR2 sequences are LNHDA and SQIVND (reference sequence). CDR3 in amino acids: CASSLRAGGPQYF. The CDR3 DNA is TGTGCCAGTAGTCTCAGAGCGGGAGGGCCCCAGTACTTC.

The sample holds one count of this clone. The J gene is TRBJ1-1, the V gene TRBV19; 8 nucleotides match TRBD1. The germline CDR1 and CDR2 sequences are LNHDA and SQIVND (reference sequence). The CDR3 totals 14 residues. Trimming at V came to 4 bases and at J to 7 bases, leaving 8 bases not matched to a gene. DNA for the CDR3: TGTGCCAGTAGTAAAAAAACAGGGGGTGATGAAGCTTTCTTT. This codes for CASSKKTGGDEAFF. Based on the CDR3 plus reference TRBV19 and TRBJ1-1, the full variable domain is DGGITQSPKYLFRKEGQNVTLSCEQNLNHDAMYWYRQDPGQGLRLIYYSQIVNDFQKGDIAEGYSVSREKKESFPLTVTSAQKNPTAFYLCASSKKTGGDEAFFGQGTRLTVV.

The chain links TRBV5-4 to TRBJ1-4; D possibly corresponds to TRBD1 (5 bases). Trimming stripped 1 base from V and 11 bases from J, with 21 bases between. Germline V gene data show CDR1 as SGHNT and CDR2 as YYREEE (reference sequence). The CDR3 is 16 amino acids. The CDR3 protein is CASSLSAGQFSGKLFF. The CDR3 DNA is TGTGCCAGCAGCTTGTCGGCAGGGCAATTCTCAGGGAAACTGTTTTTT. Combining the CDR3 with reference TRBV5-4 and TRBJ1-4 gives the whole variable domain ETGVTQSPTHLIKTRGQQVTLRCSSQSGHNTVSWYQQALGQGPQFIFQYYREEENGRGNFPPRFSGLQFPNYSSELNVNALELDDSALYLCASSLSAGQFSGKLFFGSGTQLSVL.

The chain carries TRBV5-1 and TRBJ2-5, with a possible D match to TRBD2 (5 bases). This CDR3 is built from 18 residues. The ends were cut back, 4 bases at V and 5 bases at J, with 27 bases in the middle. The V gene's germline CDR1 is SGHRS and CDR2 YFSETQ. CDR3 nucleotides: TGCGCCAGCAGCCCCTTTATCCCGGGATCCATTAGAACTGAGACCCAGTACTTC. It yields the protein CASSPFIPGSIRTETQYF.

The chain has TRBV18 and TRBJ1-2, with 9 bases fitting TRBD1. The CDR3 consists of 19 residues. Germline V gives CDR1 KGHSH, CDR2 LQKENI. Trimming took 2 bases from V and 4 from J; bases not matched to a gene: 17. CDR3 sequence: CASSPKTGTGHRGTYGYTF. The CDR3 region has the DNA TGTGCCAGCTCACCAAAAACCGGGACAGGGCACCGGGGGACCTATGGCTACACCTTC.

The chain couples TRBV25-1 to TRBJ2-1, with D possibly being TRBD2 (6 bases). Germline V gene data show CDR1 as MGHDK and CDR2 as SYGVNS. This CDR3 has 14 amino acids. The V and J ends lost 8 bases and 0 bases respectively, with 11 bases between them. This CDR3 reads CASQRAGSYNEQFF. CDR3 DNA sequence: TGTGCCAGCCAGCGGGCAGGCTCCTACAATGAGCAGTTCTTC.

The V call is TRBV5-1, the J call TRBJ2-1, with TRBD1 as a possible D gene (6 bases). CDR1 SGHRS and CDR2 YFSETQ come from the germline V gene. The CDR3 consists of 15 residues. V was shortened by 4 bases and J by 4 bases, with 15 bases between the two germline ends. Here the CDR3 reads CASSPDRLFYNEQFF. CDR3 nucleotides: TGCGCCAGCAGCCCCGACAGGCTTTTTTACAATGAGCAGTTCTTC.

The gene calls are TRBV19 and TRBJ1-2, with D perhaps TRBD1 (5 bases). The germline gives CDR1 LNHDA, CDR2 SQIVND (reference sequence). The CDR3 spans 15 residues. Trimming left V 7 bases short and J 6 bases short, with 21 bases between. The CDR3 loop is CASTFGGAQADGYTF. The DNA for the CDR3 is TGTGCCAGTACCTTTGGTGGGGCGCAAGCTGATGGCTACACCTTC.